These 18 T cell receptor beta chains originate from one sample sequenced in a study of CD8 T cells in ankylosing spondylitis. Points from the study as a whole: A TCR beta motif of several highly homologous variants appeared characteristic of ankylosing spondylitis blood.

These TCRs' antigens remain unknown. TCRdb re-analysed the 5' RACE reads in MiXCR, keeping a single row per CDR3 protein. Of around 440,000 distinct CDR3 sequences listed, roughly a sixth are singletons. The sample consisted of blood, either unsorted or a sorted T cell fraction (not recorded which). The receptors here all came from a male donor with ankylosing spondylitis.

Here the CDR3 DNA reads TGTGCCAGCAGTTTAGGTTCTAGCGGGGGATCCGGGGAGACCCAGTACTTC. Translated: CASSLGSSGGSGETQYF. V is TRBV12-3 or TRBV12-4 and J is TRBJ2-5; 10 bases are shared with TRBD2. The CDR3 spans 17 residues. The ends lost 1 base at V and 5 bases at J; junction bases unmatched: 10.

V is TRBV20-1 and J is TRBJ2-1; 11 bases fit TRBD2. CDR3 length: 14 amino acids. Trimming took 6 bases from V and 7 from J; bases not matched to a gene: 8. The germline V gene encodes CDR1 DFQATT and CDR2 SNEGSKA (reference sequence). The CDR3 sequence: CSASASGRRNEQFF. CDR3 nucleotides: TGCAGTGCCTCAGCTAGCGGGAGGAGGAATGAGCAGTTCTTC.

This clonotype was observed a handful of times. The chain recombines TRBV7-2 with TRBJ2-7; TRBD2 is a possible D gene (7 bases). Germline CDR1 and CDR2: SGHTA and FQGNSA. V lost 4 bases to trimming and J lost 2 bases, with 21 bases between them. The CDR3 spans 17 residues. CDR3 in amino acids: CASSSKRGGSSPYEQYF. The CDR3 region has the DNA TGTGCCAGCAGCTCAAAAAGGGGGGGCAGTAGCCCCTACGAGCAGTACTTC.

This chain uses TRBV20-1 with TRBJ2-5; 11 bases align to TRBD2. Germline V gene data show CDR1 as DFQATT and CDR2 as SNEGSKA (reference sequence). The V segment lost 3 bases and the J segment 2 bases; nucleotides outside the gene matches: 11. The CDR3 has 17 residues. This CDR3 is CSARKLAGVSSQETQYF. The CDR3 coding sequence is TGCAGTGCTAGGAAACTAGCGGGAGTCTCTTCACAAGAGACCCAGTACTTC.

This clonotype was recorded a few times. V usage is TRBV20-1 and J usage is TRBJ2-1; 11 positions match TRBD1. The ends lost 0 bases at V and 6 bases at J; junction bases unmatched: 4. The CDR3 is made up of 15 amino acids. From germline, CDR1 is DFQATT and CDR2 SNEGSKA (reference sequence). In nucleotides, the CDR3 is TGCAGTGCTAGAGATCCCGGGACAGGGGGCAATGAGCAGTTCTTC. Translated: CSARDPGTGGNEQFF.

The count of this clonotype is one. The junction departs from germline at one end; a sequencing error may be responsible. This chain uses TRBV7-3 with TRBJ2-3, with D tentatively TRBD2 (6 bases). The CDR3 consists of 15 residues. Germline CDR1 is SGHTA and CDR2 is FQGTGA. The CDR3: CASSETSVGTATQYF. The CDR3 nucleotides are TGTGCCAGCAGCGAGACTAGTGTGGGTACAGCTACGCAGTATTTT.

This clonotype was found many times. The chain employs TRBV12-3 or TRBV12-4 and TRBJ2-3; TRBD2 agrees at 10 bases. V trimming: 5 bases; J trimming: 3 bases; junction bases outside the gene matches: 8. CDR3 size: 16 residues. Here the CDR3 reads CASSLRAGGTTDTQYF. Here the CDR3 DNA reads TGTGCCAGCAGTCTCCGAGCGGGGGGGACTACAGATACGCAGTATTTT.

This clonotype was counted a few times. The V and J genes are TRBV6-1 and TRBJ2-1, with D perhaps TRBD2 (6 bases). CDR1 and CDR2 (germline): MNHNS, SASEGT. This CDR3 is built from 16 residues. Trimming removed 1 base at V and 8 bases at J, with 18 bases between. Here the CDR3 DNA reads TGTGCCAGCAGTGAAGGAGTCTTGGAGGGGTTTGATGAGCAGTTCTTC. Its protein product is CASSEGVLEGFDEQFF.

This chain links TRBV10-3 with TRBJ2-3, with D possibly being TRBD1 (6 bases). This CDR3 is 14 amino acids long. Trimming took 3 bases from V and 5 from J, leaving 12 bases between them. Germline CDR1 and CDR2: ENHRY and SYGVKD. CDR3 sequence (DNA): TGTGCCATCAGTGACAGGGGAGCAGGAGATACGCAGTATTTT. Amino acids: CAISDRGAGDTQYF.

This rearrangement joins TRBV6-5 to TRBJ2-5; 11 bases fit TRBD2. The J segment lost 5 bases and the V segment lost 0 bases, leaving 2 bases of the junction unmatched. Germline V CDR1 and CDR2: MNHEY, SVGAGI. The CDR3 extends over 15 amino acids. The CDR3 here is CASSYSPSGRETQYF. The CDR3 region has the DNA TGTGCCAGCAGTTACTCGCCTAGCGGGAGGGAGACCCAGTACTTC.

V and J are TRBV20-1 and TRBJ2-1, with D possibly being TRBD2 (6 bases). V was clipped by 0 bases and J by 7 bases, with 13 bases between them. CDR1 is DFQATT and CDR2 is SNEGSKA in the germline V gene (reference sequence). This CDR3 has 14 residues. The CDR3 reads CSARDQLAYNEQFF. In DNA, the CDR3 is TGCAGTGCTAGAGATCAACTAGCTTATAATGAGCAGTTCTTC.

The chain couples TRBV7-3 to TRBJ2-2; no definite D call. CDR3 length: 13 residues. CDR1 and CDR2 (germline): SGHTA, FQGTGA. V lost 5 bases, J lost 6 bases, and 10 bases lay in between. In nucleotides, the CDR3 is TGTGCCAGCAGCCCCCGGCCCGCCGGGGAGCTGTTTTTT. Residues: CASSPRPAGELFF.

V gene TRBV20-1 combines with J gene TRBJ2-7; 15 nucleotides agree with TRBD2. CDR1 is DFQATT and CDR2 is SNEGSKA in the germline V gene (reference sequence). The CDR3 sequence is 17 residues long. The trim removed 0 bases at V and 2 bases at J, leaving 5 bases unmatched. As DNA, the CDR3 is TGCAGTGCTAGAGATCGAAGGACTAGCGGGGGGGCCTACGAGCAGTACTTC. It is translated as CSARDRRTSGGAYEQYF.

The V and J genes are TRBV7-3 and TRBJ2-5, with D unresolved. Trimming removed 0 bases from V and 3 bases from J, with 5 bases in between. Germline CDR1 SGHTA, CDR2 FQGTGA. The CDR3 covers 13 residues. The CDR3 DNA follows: TGTGCCAGCAGCTTAACTAAGGAAGAGACCCAGTACTTC. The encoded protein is CASSLTKEETQYF.

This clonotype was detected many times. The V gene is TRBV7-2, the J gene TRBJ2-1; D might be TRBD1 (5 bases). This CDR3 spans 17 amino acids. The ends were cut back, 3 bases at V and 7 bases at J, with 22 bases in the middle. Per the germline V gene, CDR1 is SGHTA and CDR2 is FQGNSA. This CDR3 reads CASSFVSPRGRVNEQFF. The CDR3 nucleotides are TGTGCCAGCAGCTTCGTATCCCCCCGAGGCAGGGTAAATGAGCAGTTCTTC.

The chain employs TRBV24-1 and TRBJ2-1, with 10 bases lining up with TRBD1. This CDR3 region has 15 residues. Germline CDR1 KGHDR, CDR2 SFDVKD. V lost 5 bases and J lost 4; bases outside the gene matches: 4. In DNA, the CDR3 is TGTGCCACCAGTGGGGGACAGGGGCATTACAATGAGCAGTTCTTC. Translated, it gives CATSGGQGHYNEQFF.

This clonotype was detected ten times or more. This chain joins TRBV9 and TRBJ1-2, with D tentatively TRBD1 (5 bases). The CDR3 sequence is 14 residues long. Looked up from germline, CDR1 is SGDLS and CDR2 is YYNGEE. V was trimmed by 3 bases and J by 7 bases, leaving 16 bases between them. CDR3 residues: CASSGDDKFGGYTF. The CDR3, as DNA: TGTGCCAGCAGCGGGGACGACAAGTTTGGTGGCTACACCTTC.

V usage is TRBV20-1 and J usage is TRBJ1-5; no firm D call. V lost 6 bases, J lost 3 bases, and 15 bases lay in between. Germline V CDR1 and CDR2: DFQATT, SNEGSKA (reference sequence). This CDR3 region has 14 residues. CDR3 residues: CSAQASGANQPQHF. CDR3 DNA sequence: TGCAGTGCCCAGGCGTCAGGCGCCAATCAGCCCCAGCATTTT.